The entry below describes one T cell receptor (beta chain). The entry originates in a study of CD8 T cells in Susac syndrome. An input of about 0.5 to 1 ug of RNA was subjected to reverse transcription using random hexamers. TCRdb independently ran MiXCR on the immunoSEQ multiplex PCR reads; one entry per CDR3 protein. Among 150,000 to 200,000 distinct CDR3 sequences listed, roughly 94% were seen once. From germline, CDR1 is KGHSH and CDR2 LQKENI. The CDR3 spans 14 residues. Trimming shortened V by 2 bases and J by 5 bases, and 10 bases separated the two germline ends. The chain couples TRBV18 to TRBJ1-5; D is ambiguous. This receptor was identified in a human donor in good health. Sequencing was carried out using CD4+ T cells from PBMCs. CDR3 DNA sequence: TGTGCCAGCTCACCAGCGGGGTCCCATCAGCCCCAGCATTTT. It encodes CASSPAGSHQPQHF.